The 9 T cell receptor beta chains reported below all come from one sample, sequenced in a study of identical twins. Each CDR3 protein gets one entry after TCRdb re-called the 5' RACE reads with MiXCR. This sample has 450,000 or so distinct CDR3 sequences, with 20% to 25% found just once. This sample was also put to use in a study of T cells expressing NK-cell markers.

Sequenced input: CD4+ T cells sorted from blood. Receptor source: a woman between 18 and 29 years old in good health.

This chain joins TRBV5-1 and TRBJ1-1; 8 bases map to TRBD1. Germline V gene data show CDR1 as SGHRS and CDR2 as YFSETQ. CDR3 length: 13 residues. V trimming: 4 bases; J trimming: 6 bases; junction bases outside the gene matches: 5. This CDR3 reads CASSPMDRAEAFF. In DNA form, the CDR3 reads TGCGCCAGCAGCCCTATGGACAGGGCTGAAGCTTTCTTT.

The genes are TRBV7-9 and TRBJ2-3, with D possibly TRBD1 on 5 matching bases. With 2 bases removed from V and 4 bases from J, the gap between germline ends came to 10 bases. The CDR3 runs 14 residues. The germline V gene encodes CDR1 SEHNR and CDR2 FQNEAQ (reference sequence). The CDR3: CASSLFQGADTQYF. For the CDR3, the DNA is TGTGCCAGCAGCTTATTTCAGGGTGCAGATACGCAGTATTTT.

The J gene is TRBJ1-2, the V gene TRBV6-1, with 7 bases identical to TRBD1. Trimming cost V 2 bases and J 4 bases; bases outside gene matches: 4. Germline CDR1 MNHNS, CDR2 SASEGT. The CDR3 has 14 residues. CDR3 region: CASSEYRGPYGYTF. CDR3 nucleotides: TGTGCCAGCAGTGAATACAGGGGCCCCTATGGCTACACCTTC.

The chain has TRBV9 and TRBJ2-1, with no clear D. V lost 4 bases and J 6 bases, leaving 17 bases between the germline ends. CDR1 and CDR2 (germline): SGDLS, YYNGEE. The CDR3 is made up of 15 amino acids. CDR3 region: CASSPIPTGSNEQFF. The CDR3 DNA follows: TGTGCCAGCAGCCCCATCCCAACCGGGTCCAATGAGCAGTTCTTC.

This clonotype has a count of ten or more. The chain has TRBV29-1 and TRBJ1-2; tentative D call: TRBD1 (6 bases). V lost 6 bases to trimming and J lost 0 bases, with 14 bases between them. This CDR3 comprises 14 residues. Per germline, CDR1 SQVTM and CDR2 ANQGSEA. The CDR3 nucleotides read TGCAGCGTGACCCAGGGGTCAGCTAACTATGGCTACACCTTC. It specifies CSVTQGSANYGYTF.

The chain uses TRBV7-2 and TRBJ1-2; D is unclear. V was trimmed by 1 base and J by 6 bases, leaving 12 bases between them. The V gene's germline CDR1 is SGHTA and CDR2 FQGNSA. The CDR3 is made up of 14 amino acids. The CDR3 is CASSLVMAGHGYTF. The DNA of the CDR3 is TGTGCCAGCAGCTTAGTCATGGCAGGTCATGGCTACACCTTC. Drawing the rest from reference TRBV7-2 and TRBJ1-2, the complete variable domain is GAGVSQSPSNKVTEKGKDVELRCDPISGHTALYWYRQSLGQGLEFLIYFQGNSAPDKSGLPSDRFSAERTGGSVSTLTIQRTQQEDSAVYLCASSLVMAGHGYTFGSGTRLTVV.

This clonotype has a count of ten or more. The J gene is TRBJ1-1, the V gene TRBV20-1; 8 bases match TRBD1. This CDR3 contains 14 residues. Germline assignment: CDR1 DFQATT and CDR2 SNEGSKA (reference sequence). V trimming: 6 bases; J trimming: 4 bases; junction bases outside the gene matches: 10. CDR3 loop: CSAQGARRVTEAFF. CDR3 sequence (DNA): TGCAGTGCCCAGGGGGCGCGTCGGGTCACTGAAGCTTTCTTT.

This chain joins TRBV15 and TRBJ1-4, with no clear D. The CDR3 contains 15 residues. The germline V and J ends were trimmed by 0 bases and 7 bases, with 12 bases remaining between them. Germline V lookup: CDR1 LNHNV, CDR2 YYDKDF (reference sequence). This CDR3 is CATSRDIGPGEKLFF. The CDR3 DNA sequence: TGTGCCACCAGCAGAGATATAGGGCCTGGTGAAAAACTGTTTTTT.

The sample holds one count of this clonotype. J is TRBJ1-2 and V is TRBV15; the D gene is possibly TRBD1 (5 bases). The CDR3 sequence is 16 residues long. The germline V gene has CDR1 LNHNV and CDR2 YYDKDF (reference sequence). Trimming cost V 1 base and J 2 bases, with 14 bases left between them. CDR3 bases: TGTGCCACCAGCAGAGTTCAGGGTGCGTTGAACTATGGCTACACCTTC. It specifies CATSRVQGALNYGYTF.